A single T cell receptor beta chain is shown here with its context. The specificity of this receptor is unknown. Base qualities are not provided; no much larger clone lies one nucleotide away. Trimming costs V 0 bases and J 5 bases, and their ends lie 10 bases apart. The cysteine opens and the phenylalanine closes a CDR3 of 15 amino acids. The sequence is cut down to CDR3 DNA, 45 bases in frame from base 1. The germline V gene (reference sequence) specifies LGHDT as CDR1 and YNNKEL as CDR2. Read against the paper, the sample's treatment or condition label means: some 20 received Ad26.COV2.S at low or high dose, single or two shots; about five received placebo; per-sample allocation not given. For vaccine and placebo recipients, repertoires were sequenced using samples collected on day 63 after the first injection. In Cohort 1b, 25 to 30 adults aged 18-55 years were enrolled at a single site in Boston, USA, between 29 July and 7 August 2020. Ad26.COV2.S was a replication-incompetent adenovirus type 26 vector that expressed a prefusion-stabilized SARS-CoV-2 spike protein derived from the original Wuhan strain.

The data derive from a study of Ad26.COV2.S vaccination and SARS-CoV-2 variants (dated by TCRdb to about 2021). Concerning the study at large: Donors in the vaccine arm were drawn from COV1001, a multicentre, randomized, double-blind, placebo-controlled phase I-IIa trial testing Ad26.COV2.S in healthy adults. Ad26.COV2.S was given intramuscularly at 5x10^10 or 1x10^11 viral particles, as a single shot or as two shots 56 days apart. TCRbeta repertoire sequencing was used to assess the specificity and breadth of SARS-CoV-2-reactive T cell receptors after Ad26.COV2.S vaccination. The TCR-sequenced set comprised about 32 samples: approximately 19 Ad26.COV2.S vaccine recipients, 5 placebo recipients and 8 SARS-CoV-2 convalescent individuals. Trial participants were randomized into five groups of five, in which low-dose or high-dose Ad26.COV2.S was given once or twice, or placebo was given on both occasions. Blinding of investigators to trial group allocation was maintained during experiments and outcome assessment.

Paper-wide results and their limitations: After vaccination, spike-specific CD8+ and CD4+ T cell responses were reported to show substantial breadth. Vaccine and placebo recipients had similar non-spike TCR breadth, a finding consistent with the vaccine containing only spike. Ad26.COV2.S recipients had higher spike-specific TCR breadth than placebo recipients (P = 0.0014). According to the authors, total T cell responses may have been underestimated by the TCR breadth and depth analyses. The study was not powered for comparison of responses between vaccine doses or regimens.

TCRbeta CDR3 regions were sequenced with the immunoSEQ Assay. After extraction, genomic DNA underwent amplification by bias-controlled multiplex PCR, followed by high-throughput sequencing. In the source study's methods: To quantify the absolute abundance of each unique TCRbeta CDR3 region, sequences were collapsed and filtered. Usable DNA was measured by amplifying reference genes present in all nucleated cells, and TCRbeta template counts were normalized to that usable DNA to estimate T cell fraction. Repertoire TCRs were annotated as SARS-CoV-2-specific by exact matching of V gene, CDR3 amino acid sequence and J gene to a known reactive TCR set. The reference SARS-CoV-2 TCR set was derived from MIRA and filtered for enrichment in COVID-19-positive ImmuneCODE repertoires, a step that removed public or cross-reactive TCRs. Based on the MIRA antigens, annotated TCRs were further analysed at the level of specific ORF or position within ORF. Breadth was defined as the number of annotated unique rearrangements divided by the total number of unique productive rearrangements, and depth was defined as the summed frequency of the annotated unique rearrangements. Two-sided Wilcoxon rank-sum tests were applied when comparing TCR breadth between groups. This is the immuneACCESS table as TCRdb keeps it, with only in-frame sequences that have V and J called. A part of the clones is gone; compared with another copy, unresolved V genes explain less than half, and the rest is unexplained. That table supplies the V and J calls and clone size; D and trimming were determined from the DNA. Present in this sample are hundreds of thousands of clones, approximately 88% of which were seen just once. The ten top clones hold nearly 1.5% of the sample.

The receptor was isolated from a person between 18 and 65 years old who received the Ad26.COV2.S COVID-19 vaccine or a placebo. The V gene is TRBV3-1 (or the pseudogene TRBV3-2) and the J gene is TRBJ2-2; the D gene cannot be resolved reliably. The sequencing used peripheral blood, collected in a trial of Ad26.COV2.S vaccine versus placebo. The CDR3 region has the sequence CASSQDVQATGELFF. The DNA reads TGTGCCAGCAGCCAAGACGTCCAGGCTACCGGGGAGCTGTTTTTT.